These 21 T cell receptor beta chains share one sample of origin, sequenced in a study of OX40 agonist ivuxolimab in advanced cancers. Profiled with immunoSEQ multiplex PCR; TCRdb holds only in-frame clones, not every one. The sample contains nearly 45,000 clones, around 89% of which appear only once. The sample here was CD4+ or CD8+ T cells sorted from blood, taken in a trial of the OX40 agonist ivuxolimab. All receptors derive from an adult with an advanced solid tumor such as melanoma, head and neck, liver or kidney cancer.

The V call is TRBV4-2, the J call TRBJ2-7; 10 positions agree with TRBD2. The CDR3 extends over 15 amino acids. The J segment lost 5 bases and the V segment lost 4 bases, leaving 8 bases of the junction unmatched. Germline lookup yields CDR1 LGHNA and CDR2 YNFKEQ. The CDR3 DNA sequence: TGTGCCAGCAGCCCCCTAGCGGGAGTTCAGCACGAGCAGTACTTC. Translating it yields CASSPLAGVQHEQYF.

The gene calls are TRBV19 and TRBJ2-3; TRBD2 matches at 11 bases. Unmatched junction bases numbered 3, after V lost 8 bases and J lost 5 bases. The germline V gene encodes CDR1 LNHDA and CDR2 SQIVND (reference sequence). This CDR3 is 13 amino acids long. CDR3 in amino acids: CASFSGREDTQYF. The CDR3 DNA follows: TGTGCCAGTTTTAGCGGGAGGGAAGATACGCAGTATTTT.

This sequence joins TRBV7-8 and TRBJ2-1; no clear D. CDR3 length: 12 residues. The V and J ends lost 1 base and 7 bases respectively, with 5 bases between them. Germline V CDR1 and CDR2: SGHVS, FQNEAQ. The CDR3 spells CASSLGRNEQFF. CDR3 DNA sequence: TGTGCCAGCAGCTTAGGGAGAAATGAGCAGTTCTTC.

This clone came up once. V is TRBV10-2 and J is TRBJ2-1, with D maybe TRBD1 (6 bases). Trimming left V 7 bases short and J 8 bases short, with 15 bases between. This CDR3 has 13 residues. The germline CDR1 and CDR2 sequences are WSHSY and SAAADI. Here the CDR3 reads CASNSGVPDEQFF. DNA of the CDR3: TGCGCCAGCAACTCAGGGGTGCCAGATGAGCAGTTCTTC.

This clone was seen just once. V usage is TRBV14 and J usage is TRBJ2-7; tentatively, D is TRBD1 (5 bases). Germline values: CDR1 SGHDN, CDR2 FVKESK. Trimming removed 0 bases at V and 5 bases at J, with 17 bases between. The length of the CDR3 is 16 residues. The CDR3 DNA is TGTGCCAGCAGCCAAGATTTGGGGCAGGGTAGTAACGAGCAGTACTTC. Protein sequence: CASSQDLGQGSNEQYF.

This clone was detected only once. J is TRBJ1-4 and V is TRBV2, with TRBD1 as a possible D gene (5 bases). The V and J ends lost 7 bases and 7 bases respectively, with 7 bases between them. The CDR3 has 11 residues. Looked up from germline, CDR1 is SNHLY and CDR2 is FYNNEI. The CDR3 is CASMRGEKLFF. The DNA for the CDR3 is TGTGCCAGCATGAGGGGTGAAAAACTGTTTTTT. Complete variable domain (other parts from reference TRBV2 and TRBJ1-4): EPEVTQTPSHQVTQMGQEVILRCVPISNHLYFYWYRQILGQKVEFLVSFYNNEISEKSEIFDDQFSVERPDGSNFTLKIRSTKLEDSAMYFCASMRGEKLFFGSGTQLSVL.

The V and J genes are TRBV29-1 and TRBJ1-1; D is undetermined. The CDR3 sequence is 11 residues long. Germline assignment: CDR1 SQVTM and CDR2 ANQGSEA. V lost 4 bases, J lost 4 bases, and 7 bases lay in between. CDR3 bases: TGCAGCGTTGTATGGCGCACTGAAGCTTTCTTT. This encodes CSVVWRTEAFF.

This rearrangement joins TRBV7-9 to TRBJ1-5, with unresolved D. Germline V gene sequence: CDR1 SEHNR, CDR2 FQNEAQ (reference sequence). V was pared by 4 bases and J by 6 bases, with 10 bases between. CDR3 size: 13 residues. The CDR3 DNA reads as TGTGCCAGCAGCTACTTAGGCGGTCAGCCCCAGCATTTT. This encodes CASSYLGGQPQHF. Based on the CDR3 plus reference TRBV7-9 and TRBJ1-5, the full variable domain is DTGVSQNPRHKITKRGQNVTFRCDPISEHNRLYWYRQTLGQGPEFLTYFQNEAQLEKSRLLSDRFSAERPKGSFSTLEIQRTEQGDSAMYLCASSYLGGQPQHFGDGTRLSIL.

This chain joins TRBV10-3 and TRBJ2-5, with D tentatively TRBD2 (6 bases). Gene TRBJ2-7 matches the end of the DNA better, so the J call may be wrong. Germline CDR1 ENHRY, CDR2 SYGVKD. The CDR3 extends over 13 amino acids. CDR3 nucleotide sequence: TGTGCCATCGGCGGGACGGCCTCCTACGAGCAGTACTTC. Amino acid sequence: CAIGGTASYEQYF.

The genes are TRBV2 and TRBJ2-7; no clear D gene. Germline CDR1 is SNHLY and CDR2 is FYNNEI. Between the trimmed V and J ends, which lost 2 bases and 13 bases, there was a span of 21 bases. The CDR3 totals 14 residues. The DNA of the CDR3 is TGTGCCAGCAGTGAAATGAACAGATACTACGACCACTACTTC. Residues: CASSEMNRYYDHYF.

J is TRBJ2-7 and V is TRBV2; TRBD2 aligns across 8 bases. This CDR3 contains 14 residues. Unmatched junction bases numbered 9, after V lost 6 bases and J lost 5 bases. CDR1 and CDR2 (germline): SNHLY, FYNNEI. CDR3 region: CASRGTSRMHEQYF. Here the CDR3 DNA reads TGTGCCAGCAGGGGGACTAGTCGGATGCACGAGCAGTACTTC.

The V call is TRBV4-1, the J call TRBJ2-7, with a tentative D call TRBD1 (6 bases). The CDR3 has 13 amino acids. Germline V gene lookup returns CDR1 MGHRA and CDR2 YSYEKL. Trimming shortened V by 2 bases and J by 1 base, and 6 bases separated the two germline ends. CDR3 sequence reads: CASSQTGSYEQYF. CDR3 in DNA: TGCGCCAGCAGCCAAACAGGGTCCTACGAGCAGTACTTC.

V and J are TRBV27 and TRBJ2-3, with a possible D match to TRBD1 (5 bases). The V end lost 7 bases, the J end lost 0 bases, and 20 bases lay between the germline ends. Germline V gene data show CDR1 as MNHEY and CDR2 as SMNVEV (reference sequence). The length of the CDR3 is 17 residues. CDR3 in DNA: TGTGCCAGCACTTCGTTCCCAGGGAACACTAGCACAGATACGCAGTATTTT. It yields the protein CASTSFPGNTSTDTQYF.

The chain uses TRBV5-5 and TRBJ1-5; possibly TRBD1 for D (6 bases). The V and J ends lost 0 bases and 2 bases respectively, with 18 bases between them. The CDR3 covers 18 residues. Germline lookup yields CDR1 SGHKS and CDR2 YYEKEE (reference sequence). CDR3 region: CASSLDRVGVYGNQPQHF. Here the CDR3 DNA reads TGTGCCAGCAGCTTGGACAGGGTGGGGGTATATGGCAATCAGCCCCAGCATTTT.

This clone was observed a single time. The chain joins TRBV15 to TRBJ2-3; D might be TRBD2 (5 bases). Germline assignment: CDR1 LNHNV and CDR2 YYDKDF (reference sequence). The CDR3 extends over 17 amino acids. With 7 bases removed from V and 0 bases from J, the gap between germline ends came to 20 bases. The CDR3 nucleotides read TGTGCCACCACAGATGTCAATGAGGGATGGAGCACAGATACGCAGTATTTT. It is translated as CATTDVNEGWSTDTQYF.

DNA of the CDR3: TGTGCCAGCAGCGTTAATCAGGGGTCCTACGAGCAGTACTTC. Residues: CASSVNQGSYEQYF. This rearrangement joins TRBV7-6 to TRBJ2-7; the D gene is possibly TRBD1 (6 bases). The CDR3 extends over 14 amino acids. From germline, CDR1 is SGHVS and CDR2 FNYEAQ. V dropped 5 bases and J dropped 1 base, with 12 bases sitting between them.

This rearrangement joins TRBV7-8 to TRBJ2-3; D gene uncertain. The CDR3 runs 12 residues. With 4 bases removed from V and 4 bases from J, the gap between germline ends came to 6 bases. Germline V lookup: CDR1 SGHVS, CDR2 FQNEAQ. The CDR3 region is CASSSSPDTQYF. CDR3 nucleotides: TGTGCCAGCAGCTCCAGTCCAGATACGCAGTATTTT.

The CDR3 protein is CASSPRLDSYNEQFF. The DNA of the CDR3 is TGTGCCAGCAGTCCGCGACTAGATTCCTACAATGAGCAGTTCTTC. This chain uses TRBV27 with TRBJ2-1; TRBD2 is a possible D gene (6 bases). Germline CDR1 reads MNHEY; CDR2 reads SMNVEV (reference sequence). V was pared by 5 bases and J by 1 base, with 12 bases between. CDR3 length equals 15 residues.

This chain uses TRBV5-1 with TRBJ2-3; D not resolved. Germline CDR1 is SGHRS and CDR2 is YFSETQ. The CDR3 totals 12 residues. V was pared by 4 bases and J by 0 bases, with 3 bases between. CDR3 in DNA: TGCGCCAGCAGCCGAAGCACAGATACGCAGTATTTT. Its protein is CASSRSTDTQYF. Full variable domain (rest looked up from reference TRBV5-1 and TRBJ2-3): KAGVTQTPRYLIKTRGQQVTLSCSPISGHRSVSWYQQTPGQGLQFLFEYFSETQRNKGNFPGRFSGRQFSNSRSEMNVSTLELGDSALYLCASSRSTDTQYFGPGTRLTVL.

The chain links TRBV27 to TRBJ2-1; D possibly corresponds to TRBD2 (6 bases). The CDR3 extends over 12 amino acids. Germline CDR1 and CDR2: MNHEY and SMNVEV (reference sequence). V lost 5 bases and J lost 9, with 11 bases in between. The DNA for the CDR3 is TGTGCCAGCAGTCCAAACGGGGGTGAGCAGTTCTTC. It codes for CASSPNGGEQFF.

The genes are TRBV7-9 and TRBJ2-1; D may be TRBD2 (7 bases). CDR1 SEHNR and CDR2 FQNEAQ come from the germline V gene (reference sequence). The germline V and J ends were trimmed by 6 bases and 4 bases, with 19 bases remaining between them. This CDR3 region has 16 residues. Here the CDR3 DNA reads TGTGCCAGCAGTCTAGCCGAGGGGGGGCATTACAATGAGCAGTTCTTC. It specifies CASSLAEGGHYNEQFF. Complete variable domain (other parts from reference TRBV7-9 and TRBJ2-1): DTGVSQNPRHKITKRGQNVTFRCDPISEHNRLYWYRQTLGQGPEFLTYFQNEAQLEKSRLLSDRFSAERPKGSFSTLEIQRTEQGDSAMYLCASSLAEGGHYNEQFFGPGTRLTVL.